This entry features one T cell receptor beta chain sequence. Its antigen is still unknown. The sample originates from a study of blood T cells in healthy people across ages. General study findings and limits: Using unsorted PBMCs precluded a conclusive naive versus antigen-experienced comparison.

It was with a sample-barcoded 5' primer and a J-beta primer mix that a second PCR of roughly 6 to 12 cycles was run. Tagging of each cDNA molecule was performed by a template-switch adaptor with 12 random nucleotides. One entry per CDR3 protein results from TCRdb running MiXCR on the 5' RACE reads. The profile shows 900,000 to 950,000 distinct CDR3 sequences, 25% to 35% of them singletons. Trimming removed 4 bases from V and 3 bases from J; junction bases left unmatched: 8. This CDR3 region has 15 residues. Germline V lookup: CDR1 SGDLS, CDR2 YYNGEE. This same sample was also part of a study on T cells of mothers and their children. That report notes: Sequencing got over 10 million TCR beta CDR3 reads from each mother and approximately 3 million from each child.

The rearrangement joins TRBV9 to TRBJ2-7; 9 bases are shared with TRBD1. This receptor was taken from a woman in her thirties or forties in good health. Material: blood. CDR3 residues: CASSPTRQGGYEQYF. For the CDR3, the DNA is TGTGCCAGCAGCCCCACGAGACAGGGGGGCTACGAGCAGTACTTC.